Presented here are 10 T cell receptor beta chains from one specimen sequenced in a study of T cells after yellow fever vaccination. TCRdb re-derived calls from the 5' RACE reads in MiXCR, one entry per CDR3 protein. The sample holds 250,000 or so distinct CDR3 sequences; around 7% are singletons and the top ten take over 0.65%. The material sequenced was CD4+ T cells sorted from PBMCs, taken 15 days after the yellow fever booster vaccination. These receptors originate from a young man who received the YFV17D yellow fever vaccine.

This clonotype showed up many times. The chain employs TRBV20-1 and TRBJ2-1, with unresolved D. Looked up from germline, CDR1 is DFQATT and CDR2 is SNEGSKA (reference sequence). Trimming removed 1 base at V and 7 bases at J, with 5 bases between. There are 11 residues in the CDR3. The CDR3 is CSARADNEQFF. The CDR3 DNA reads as TGCAGTGCTAGAGCGGATAATGAGCAGTTCTTC.

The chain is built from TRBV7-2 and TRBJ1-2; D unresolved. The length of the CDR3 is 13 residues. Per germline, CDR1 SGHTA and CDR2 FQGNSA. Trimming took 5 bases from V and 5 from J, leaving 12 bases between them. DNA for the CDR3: TGTGCCAGCAGCGTCGGGCCCGCGTATGGCTACACCTTC. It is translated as CASSVGPAYGYTF. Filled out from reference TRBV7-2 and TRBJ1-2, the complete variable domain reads GAGVSQSPSNKVTEKGKDVELRCDPISGHTALYWYRQSLGQGLEFLIYFQGNSAPDKSGLPSDRFSAERTGGSVSTLTIQRTQQEDSAVYLCASSVGPAYGYTFGSGTRLTVV.

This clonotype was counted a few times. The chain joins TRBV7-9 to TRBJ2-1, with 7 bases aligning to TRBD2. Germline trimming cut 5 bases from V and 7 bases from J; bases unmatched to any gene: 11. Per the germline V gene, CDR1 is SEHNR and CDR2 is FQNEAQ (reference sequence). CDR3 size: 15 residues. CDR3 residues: CASSRLADIRNEQFF. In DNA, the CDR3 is TGTGCCAGCAGCCGCCTAGCGGACATAAGAAATGAGCAGTTCTTC.

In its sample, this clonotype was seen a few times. Written as DNA, the CDR3 is TGTGCCAGCAGCTTGCGGGGCAAGTACGAGCAGTACTTC. It is translated as CASSLRGKYEQYF. V usage is TRBV7-2 and J usage is TRBJ2-7, with D perhaps matching TRBD2 (6 bases). Trimming cost V 3 bases and J 4 bases, with 10 bases left between them. Per germline, CDR1 SGHTA and CDR2 FQGNSA. The CDR3 consists of 13 residues.

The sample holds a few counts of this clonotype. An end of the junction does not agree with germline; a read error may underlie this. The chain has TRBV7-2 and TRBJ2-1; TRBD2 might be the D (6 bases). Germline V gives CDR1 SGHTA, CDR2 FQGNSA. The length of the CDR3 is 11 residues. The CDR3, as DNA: TGTGCCAGCAGCTACCCGGGACTTGCAGTATTC. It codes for CASSYPGLAVF.

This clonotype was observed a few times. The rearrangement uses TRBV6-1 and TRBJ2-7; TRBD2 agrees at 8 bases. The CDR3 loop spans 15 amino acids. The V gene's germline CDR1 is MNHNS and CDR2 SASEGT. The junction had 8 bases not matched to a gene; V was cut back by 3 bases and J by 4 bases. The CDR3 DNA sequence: TGTGCCAGCAGTGACGGGACTAGAAGTTTTTACGAGCAGTACTTC. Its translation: CASSDGTRSFYEQYF.

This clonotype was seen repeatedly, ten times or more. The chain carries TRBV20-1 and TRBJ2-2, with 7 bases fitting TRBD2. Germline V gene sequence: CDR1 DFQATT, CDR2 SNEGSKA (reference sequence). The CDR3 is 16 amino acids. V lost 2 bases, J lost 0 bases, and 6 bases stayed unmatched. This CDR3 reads CSARISGRANTGELFF. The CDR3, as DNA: TGCAGTGCTAGAATTAGCGGGCGCGCGAACACCGGGGAGCTGTTTTTT.

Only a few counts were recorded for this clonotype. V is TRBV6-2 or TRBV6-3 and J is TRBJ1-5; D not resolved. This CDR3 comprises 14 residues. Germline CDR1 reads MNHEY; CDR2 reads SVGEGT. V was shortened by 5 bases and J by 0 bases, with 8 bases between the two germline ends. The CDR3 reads CASSMKDSNQPQHF. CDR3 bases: TGTGCCAGCAGTATGAAGGATAGCAATCAGCCCCAGCATTTT.

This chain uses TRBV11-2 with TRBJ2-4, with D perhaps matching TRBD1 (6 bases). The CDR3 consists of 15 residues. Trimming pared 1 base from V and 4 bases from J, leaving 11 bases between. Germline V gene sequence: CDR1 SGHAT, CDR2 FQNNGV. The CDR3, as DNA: TGTGCCAGCAGCTTAGCCGGGACACTTAAAAACATTCAGTACTTC. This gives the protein CASSLAGTLKNIQYF.

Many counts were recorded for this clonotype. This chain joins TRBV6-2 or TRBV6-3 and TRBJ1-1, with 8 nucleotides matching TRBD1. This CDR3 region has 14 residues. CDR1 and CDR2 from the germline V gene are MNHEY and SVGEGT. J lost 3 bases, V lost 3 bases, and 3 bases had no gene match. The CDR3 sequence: CASSYDRGYTEAFF. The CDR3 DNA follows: TGTGCCAGCAGTTATGACAGGGGATACACTGAAGCTTTCTTT.